This T cell receptor (beta chain) was recovered during a study of human T cells and chemical hapten exposure (dated by TCRdb to the early 2020s). Study-wide context: For sensitization, 2% DPC in acetone was applied to a 2 cm by 2 cm area of upper inner arm skin. Throughout the study period of roughly five months, patients also received therapeutic DPC doses to the scalp every week. Patch testing on the upper back used Finn chambers containing 0.01% DPC, with scoring done after 6 days according to International Contact Dermatitis Research Group standards. Alopecia areata with under or over 50% scalp involvement, alopecia totalis and alopecia universalis were represented in the patient cohort, which was mostly female. Libraries were combined into a pool for sequencing, and differences in TCR yield between samples came mainly from small differences in library volumes within the pool. The study tracked peripheral blood TCR repertoire changes in vivo during primary and secondary sensitization to the hapten diphenylcyclopropenone (DPC) in alopecia patients. Patient blood was sampled pre-sensitization (week 0) and at 2, 6 and about 24 weeks after DPC sensitization. About 30 alopecia patients provided blood for TCR sequencing at one to four time points (pre-sensitization, 2, 6 and 24 weeks).

What the research found in general, with its limitations: Because all patients had alopecia, a presumed autoimmune disease, the immune response of the patients might differ from that of healthy individuals. Significantly more large CDR3 similarity clusters were formed by expanded TCRs than by pre-sensitization or healthy control sets, consistent with antigen-driven responses. The number of PT1 expanded TCRs positively correlated with patch test score, significant at thresholds 8, 16 and 32 but not 4. After repeated subsampling, the strength of the expansion versus patch-test correlation and the threshold at which it became significant changed. The number of TCRs above 1 in 1000 frequency did not change with DPC sensitization; there was no evidence of global repertoire structure alterations.

Libraries came from RACE. This sample was sequenced with a NextSeq 500. Library preparation attached unique molecular identifiers to individual cDNA molecules for quantitative, reproducible TCR counting. From each blood RNA sample, both TCR alpha and TCR beta chains were sequenced. The study's own analysis went as follows. A median of around 96,000 TCRs per sample was observed, with a range of about 23,224 to 750,000. V, J and CDR3 annotation of the TCR reads was performed with the Decombinator software suite. For the PS versus PT1 abundance plots, all samples were subsampled to the same number of TCRs (28,000). TCRs were defined as expanded if absent before sensitization and observed at least eight times at the 2-week time point. The raw public reads went through TCRdb reprocessing: fastp at Q25, MiXCR clone calling, in-frame beta chains kept. Identical CDR3 protein sequences are pooled into one entry, listed with their most common genes and DNA. V and J calls and clone size were set by TCRdb, not the authors. The sample records over 70,000 distinct CDR3 sequences, 13% to 15% of which are singletons. The top ten hold roughly 4.9% of the sample.

V is pared back by 7 bases and J by 4 bases, with 20 bases lying between the germline termini. The CDR3, from cysteine to phenylalanine, totals 16 residues. The kept DNA is CDR3 alone, 48 bases in frame from the first base. The germline V gene supplies CDR1 SGHTA and CDR2 FQGNSA. The meaning of the sample's time point label: pre-sensitization, week 0. The sample's treatment or condition label is to be understood as: therapeutic diphenylcyclopropenone sensitization with weekly scalp DPC. At each patch-test visit, blood was drawn before the patch test was applied. Patients were eligible if aged 18 to 70, diagnosed with alopecia and judged suitable for DPC therapy, and pregnant patients were excluded. Total RNA was extracted from unfractionated whole blood collected in Tempus Blood RNA tubes. There are a few counts of this clonotype. It lacks a known antigen. It has no much larger one-base neighbor in the sample; base qualities were not kept.

This TCR was recovered from a woman between 50 and 59 years old with alopecia areata. Some clones in this sample may be carry-over from other donors' samples. In this chain, TRBV7-2 is recombined with TRBJ2-1; TRBD2 is a possible D gene, resting on 6 matching bases. Sequencing used whole blood, obtained in connection with sensitization to the hapten diphenylcyclopropenone (DPC). The CDR3 corresponds to CASTIRGAGGYNEQFF. The DNA sequence reads TGTGCCAGCACTATCAGAGGAGCGGGCGGGTACAATGAGCAGTTCTTC.